This paragraph reports one T cell receptor beta chain. The assay was immunoSEQ multiplex PCR, and TCRdb's table has in-frame clones only and misses some. Among 85,000 to 90,000 clones listed, 85% to 90% were seen once. Germline V gene data show CDR1 as LGHNA and CDR2 as YNFKEQ. The V end was cut by 8 bases, the J end by 5 bases, with 10 bases between. This CDR3 region has 11 residues. The data were taken from a study of T cells after somatic rescue of genetic block. This TCR derives from a woman aged 18-30 years. The V gene is TRBV4-2, the J gene TRBJ2-7, with D possibly TRBD2 on 5 matching bases. What was sequenced was peripheral blood mononuclear cells (PBMCs). The CDR3: CASSAEDEQYF. DNA for the CDR3: TGTGCCAGCTCCGCGGAGGACGAGCAGTACTTC.